A single sample gave rise to the 31 T cell receptor beta chains below, sequenced in a study of CD8 T cells in Susac syndrome. Random hexamers were used to reverse transcribe the RNA input (roughly 0.5 to 1 ug). TCRdb reprocessed the immunoSEQ multiplex PCR reads with MiXCR, giving one entry per CDR3 protein. Of approximately 160,000 distinct CDR3 sequences in the sample, about 91% were seen once. Sequenced sample: CD4+ T cells from PBMCs. The receptors here all came from a human donor in good health.

This chain uses TRBV5-1 with TRBJ2-2, with 8 bases matching TRBD1. V shed 0 bases and J 6 bases; nucleotides not matched to a gene: 4. Germline CDR1 and CDR2: SGHRS and YFSETQ. This CDR3 has 15 residues. Here the CDR3 DNA reads TGCGCCAGCAGCTTGGGGCAGGGGGCAGCCGGGGAGCTGTTTTTT. This gives the protein CASSLGQGAAGELFF.

The CDR3 bases are TGCAGCGTTGAATATGGGAATGGCTACACCTTC. It yields the protein CSVEYGNGYTF. This rearrangement joins TRBV29-1 to TRBJ1-2; the D is unclear. The CDR3 is 11 amino acids. Per germline, CDR1 SQVTM and CDR2 ANQGSEA. V was trimmed by 2 bases and J by 6 bases, leaving 7 bases between them.

This chain links TRBV29-1 with TRBJ1-2; no firm D call. This CDR3 has 13 residues. The V gene's germline CDR1 is SQVTM and CDR2 ANQGSEA. The V gene lost 1 base and the J gene lost 4 bases, with 10 bases spanning the gap. For the CDR3, the DNA is TGCAGCGTTGAAGCAGAAGCTAGCTATGGCTACACCTTC. Amino acid sequence: CSVEAEASYGYTF.

The rearrangement uses TRBV10-3 and TRBJ2-1; 11 bases are a match to TRBD1. Germline assignment: CDR1 ENHRY and CDR2 SYGVKD. V trimming: 10 bases; J trimming: 8 bases; junction bases outside the gene matches: 13. CDR3 length equals 15 residues. The CDR3 loop reads CATKSVPGQGDEQFF. The DNA of the CDR3 is TGTGCCACCAAATCAGTCCCGGGACAGGGGGATGAGCAGTTCTTC.

The V call is TRBV28, the J call TRBJ1-1; D is possibly TRBD1 (6 bases). V lost 9 bases to trimming and J lost 3 bases, with 14 bases between them. There are 13 residues in the CDR3. Germline loops: CDR1 MDHEN, CDR2 SYDVKM. CDR3: CASHATGYTEAFF. Here the CDR3 DNA reads TGTGCCAGTCACGCTACAGGGTACACTGAAGCTTTCTTT.

The chain has TRBV19 and TRBJ1-4, with TRBD1 matching 7 bases. V lost 5 bases, J lost 8 bases, and 11 bases stayed unmatched. The CDR3 has 15 residues. Germline CDR1 and CDR2: LNHDA and SQIVND (reference sequence). The CDR3 protein is CASSRQGPVLEKLFF. The CDR3 DNA reads as TGTGCCAGTAGTCGACAGGGACCCGTTCTCGAAAAACTGTTTTTT.

A single count supports this clonotype. The chain recombines TRBV2 with TRBJ1-4; 7 bases agree with TRBD1. Germline assignment: CDR1 SNHLY and CDR2 FYNNEI. The V gene end was trimmed by 2 bases and the J gene end by 5 bases; junction bases not matched to a gene: 2. This CDR3 spans 14 amino acids. CDR3 sequence reads: CASSEQGGNEKLFF. In DNA, the CDR3 is TGTGCCAGCAGTGAACAGGGGGGGAATGAAAAACTGTTTTTT.

The V gene is TRBV28, the J gene TRBJ1-3; 7 nucleotides line up with TRBD1. Germline trimming cut 7 bases from V and 2 bases from J; bases unmatched to any gene: 5. Germline lookup yields CDR1 MDHEN and CDR2 SYDVKM. This CDR3 has 14 residues. The CDR3 loop is CASNSGGTGNTIYF. The DNA of the CDR3 is TGTGCCAGCAATTCAGGGGGAACTGGAAACACCATATATTTT.

The V call is TRBV2, the J call TRBJ1-5, with TRBD1 matching 7 bases. CDR1 is SNHLY and CDR2 is FYNNEI in the germline V gene. The CDR3 contains 14 residues. Trimming took 4 bases from V and 3 from J; bases not matched to a gene: 3. CDR3 loop: CASSGDSYNQPQHF. The DNA of the CDR3 is TGTGCCAGCAGTGGGGACAGTTACAATCAGCCCCAGCATTTT.

This clonotype occurred a few times. This chain uses TRBV20-1 with TRBJ2-7; no firm D call. V was cut by 3 bases and J by 4 bases, with 7 bases left in between. CDR3 length equals 11 residues. From germline, CDR1 is DFQATT and CDR2 SNEGSKA (reference sequence). The CDR3 coding sequence is TGCAGTGCTAGCGAACGTTACGAGCAGTACTTC. Its translation: CSASERYEQYF.

The chain joins TRBV11-1 to TRBJ2-4; a weak D match, TRBD2 (5 bases). The CDR3 spans 20 residues. The germline gives CDR1 SGHAT, CDR2 FQDESV (reference sequence). V lost 5 bases to trimming and J lost 0 bases, with 26 bases between them. CDR3 residues: CASSPARASRASLAKNIQYF. The CDR3 bases are TGTGCCAGCAGCCCAGCGAGGGCTAGCCGGGCCTCACTAGCCAAAAACATTCAGTACTTC.

This chain uses TRBV11-2 with TRBJ2-5; a weak D match, TRBD1 (5 bases). This CDR3 region has 14 residues. Per germline, CDR1 SGHAT and CDR2 FQNNGV. V dropped 5 bases and J dropped 5 bases, with 15 bases sitting between them. The CDR3 region is CASSRTATEETQYF. The CDR3, as DNA: TGTGCCAGCAGCCGGACCGCGACAGAGGAGACCCAGTACTTC.

The chain combines TRBV6-5 with TRBJ2-7; D possibly corresponds to TRBD2 (6 bases). The CDR3 length is 15 residues. CDR1 and CDR2 (germline): MNHEY, SVGAGI. The ends were cut back, 4 bases at V and 3 bases at J, with 16 bases in the middle. In nucleotides, the CDR3 is TGTGCCAGCAGTTCCCCGGGACTCGGATTCTACGAGCAGTACTTC. Translating it yields CASSSPGLGFYEQYF.

This chain connects TRBV5-1 to TRBJ2-5; TRBD2 aligns across 13 bases. CDR1 and CDR2 (germline): SGHRS, YFSETQ. The V and J ends lost 0 bases and 4 bases, in that order; junction bases with no gene match: 9. CDR3 length: 18 amino acids. DNA for the CDR3: TGCGCCAGCAGCTTGGGGACTAGCGGGAGTTCTTGGGGAGAGACCCAGTACTTC. Encoded protein: CASSLGTSGSSWGETQYF. The full variable domain, its missing parts supplied by reference TRBV5-1 and TRBJ2-5, is KAGVTQTPRYLIKTRGQQVTLSCSPISGHRSVSWYQQTPGQGLQFLFEYFSETQRNKGNFPGRFSGRQFSNSRSEMNVSTLELGDSALYLCASSLGTSGSSWGETQYFGPGTRLLVL.

The gene calls are TRBV2 and TRBJ2-1; 9 nucleotides match TRBD2. The V gene's germline CDR1 is SNHLY and CDR2 FYNNEI. CDR3 length: 15 residues. Trimming took 4 bases from V and 2 from J; bases not matched to a gene: 3. CDR3 nucleotide sequence: TGTGCCAGCAGTGTGGAGCGGGAGGCCTACAATGAGCAGTTCTTC. Its protein is CASSVEREAYNEQFF.

This rearrangement joins TRBV20-1 to TRBJ2-2; D gene ambiguous. Looked up from germline, CDR1 is DFQATT and CDR2 is SNEGSKA (reference sequence). The CDR3 has 14 amino acids. Trimming pared 3 bases from V and 1 base from J, leaving 9 bases between. The CDR3 is CSARGRLNTGELFF. In DNA form, the CDR3 reads TGCAGTGCTAGGGGCCGGTTGAACACCGGGGAGCTGTTTTTT.

This clonotype showed up just once. The chain combines TRBV14 with TRBJ2-6; D ambiguous. The V and J ends lost 5 bases and 0 bases respectively, with 5 bases between them. The CDR3 totals 14 residues. CDR1 SGHDN and CDR2 FVKESK come from the germline V gene. The CDR3 nucleotides read TGTGCCAGCAGCTCCTACTCTGGGGCCAACGTCCTGACTTTC. Translated, it gives CASSSYSGANVLTF.

The chain combines TRBV20-1 with TRBJ2-1; D call uncertain. Looked up from germline, CDR1 is DFQATT and CDR2 is SNEGSKA (reference sequence). Trimming shortened V by 4 bases and J by 6 bases, and 4 bases separated the two germline ends. The CDR3 is 10 amino acids. The CDR3 sequence: CSATINEQFF. The CDR3 region has the DNA TGCAGTGCTACTATCAATGAGCAGTTCTTC.

The J gene is TRBJ2-3, the V gene TRBV5-1; no definite D call. Germline V gene lookup returns CDR1 SGHRS and CDR2 YFSETQ. The V end lost 1 base, the J end lost 2 bases, and 5 bases lay between the germline ends. The CDR3 runs to 13 residues. CDR3 in amino acids: CASSLLATDTQYF. CDR3 coding DNA: TGCGCCAGCAGCTTGTTGGCCACAGATACGCAGTATTTT.

This sequence joins TRBV28 and TRBJ1-5; 8 bases are a match to TRBD1. The CDR3 covers 16 residues. After removal of 5 bases from V and 3 bases from J, the junction contained 9 bases not matched to a gene. Looked up from germline, CDR1 is MDHEN and CDR2 is SYDVKM. This CDR3 is CASSPQTGAINQPQHF. As DNA, the CDR3 is TGTGCCAGCAGTCCCCAGACAGGGGCTATCAATCAGCCCCAGCATTTT.

The sample holds one count of this clonotype. The CDR3 DNA sequence: TGTGCCAGCAACCAGGAAGGGGGCGGTGGCTACACCTTC. Translating it yields CASNQEGGGGYTF. V usage is TRBV28 and J usage is TRBJ1-2; TRBD1 matches 7 bases. Germline values: CDR1 MDHEN, CDR2 SYDVKM. V lost 7 bases and J lost 7; bases outside the gene matches: 9. This CDR3 comprises 13 residues.

The chain uses TRBV6-2 or TRBV6-3 and TRBJ2-4, with 8 bases identical to TRBD1. The CDR3 is made up of 15 amino acids. Germline CDR1 and CDR2: MNHEY and SVGEGT. J lost 6 bases, V lost 5 bases, and 9 bases had no gene match. CDR3 in DNA: TGTGCCAGCAGTCTTAGCGGACAGGGAGGAAACATTCAGTACTTC. Its protein product is CASSLSGQGGNIQYF.

This clonotype was seen a few times. The CDR3 DNA follows: TGTGCCAGCAGCCTTGGACAGGGCATGAACACTGAAGCTTTCTTT. It codes for CASSLGQGMNTEAFF. This chain uses TRBV7-8 with TRBJ1-1; TRBD1 matches 8 bases. Trimming removed 5 bases from V and 0 bases from J; junction bases left unmatched: 5. The CDR3 spans 15 residues. Germline CDR1 and CDR2: SGHVS and FQNEAQ.

The J gene is TRBJ2-4, the V gene TRBV19; D unclear. Germline CDR1 reads LNHDA; CDR2 reads SQIVND (reference sequence). CDR3 length: 15 residues. V lost 1 base, J lost 5 bases, and 12 bases lay in between. The CDR3 is CASSIVNGPENIQYF. The CDR3 DNA is TGTGCCAGTAGTATAGTAAACGGGCCGGAAAACATTCAGTACTTC.

The chain combines TRBV28 with TRBJ2-3, with 7 bases that match TRBD2. CDR1 MDHEN and CDR2 SYDVKM come from the germline V gene. The V gene end was trimmed by 5 bases and the J gene end by 2 bases; junction bases not matched to a gene: 4. CDR3 size: 14 residues. Here the CDR3 reads CASSSGEYTDTQYF. CDR3 bases: TGTGCCAGCAGTAGCGGGGAGTACACAGATACGCAGTATTTT.

This chain links TRBV29-1 with TRBJ2-3; TRBD2 aligns across 12 bases. Unmatched junction bases numbered 4, after V lost 3 bases and J lost 0 bases. CDR1 and CDR2 from the germline V gene are SQVTM and ANQGSEA. The CDR3 is 16 amino acids. In nucleotides, the CDR3 is TGCAGCGTTGATCGGACTAGCGGGACTAGCACAGATACGCAGTATTTT. Its protein product is CSVDRTSGTSTDTQYF.

The chain recombines TRBV5-4 with TRBJ2-1, with D unresolved. This CDR3 has 14 residues. Germline lookup yields CDR1 SGHNT and CDR2 YYREEE (reference sequence). The V and J ends lost 1 base and 4 bases respectively, with 9 bases between them. The chain's CDR3 is CASSLTGPYNEQFF. Here the CDR3 DNA reads TGTGCCAGCAGCTTGACCGGACCGTACAATGAGCAGTTCTTC.

The CDR3 reads CASLLRDEKLFF. CDR3 DNA sequence: TGTGCCAGCCTCCTGAGGGACGAAAAACTGTTTTTT. The gene calls are TRBV6-1 and TRBJ1-4, with D perhaps TRBD1 (5 bases). V was trimmed by 8 bases and J by 8 bases, leaving 12 bases between them. The length of the CDR3 is 12 residues. CDR1 and CDR2 from the germline V gene are MNHNS and SASEGT.

The chain couples TRBV18 to TRBJ1-1, with D unclear. CDR1 is KGHSH, CDR2 LQKENI, per germline. Trimming took off 3 bases at V and 0 bases at J, with 11 bases between the two ends. The CDR3 spans 15 residues. The CDR3 reads CASSPRDDLNTEAFF. In DNA form, the CDR3 reads TGTGCCAGCTCACCGCGTGACGACCTGAACACTGAAGCTTTCTTT.

In DNA, the CDR3 is TGTGCCACCAGTGGCCCCGGCGGACAGGGCTACGAGCAGTACTTC. Protein product: CATSGPGGQGYEQYF. The chain couples TRBV24-1 to TRBJ2-7, with 8 nucleotides matching TRBD1. The CDR3 length is 15 residues. Germline values: CDR1 KGHDR, CDR2 SFDVKD. Losses at the gene ends were 5 bases for V and 3 bases for J; bases not matched to a gene: 8.

The CDR3 is CATSDSGTGTYEQFF. The CDR3 nucleotides read TGTGCCACCAGTGACTCCGGGACAGGGACATATGAGCAGTTCTTC. The chain couples TRBV24-1 to TRBJ2-1; TRBD1 agrees at 9 bases. The CDR3 is 15 amino acids. Germline assignment: CDR1 KGHDR and CDR2 SFDVKD. The V and J ends lost 4 bases and 8 bases, in that order; junction bases with no gene match: 8.